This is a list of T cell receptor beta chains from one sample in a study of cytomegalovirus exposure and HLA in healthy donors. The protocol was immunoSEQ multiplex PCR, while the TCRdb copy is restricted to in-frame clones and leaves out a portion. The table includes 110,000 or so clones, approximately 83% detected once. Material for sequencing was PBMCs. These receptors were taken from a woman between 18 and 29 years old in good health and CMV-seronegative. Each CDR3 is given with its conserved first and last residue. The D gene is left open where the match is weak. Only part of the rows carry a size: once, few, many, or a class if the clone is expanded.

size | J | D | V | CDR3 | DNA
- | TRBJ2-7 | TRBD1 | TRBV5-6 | CASSLGQGYYEQYF | TGTGCCAGCAGTCTGGGACAGGGCTACTACGAGCAGTACTTC
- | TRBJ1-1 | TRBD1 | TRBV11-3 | CASSSRTGSRNTEAFF | TGTGCCAGCAGCTCCAGGACAGGGAGTAGGAACACTGAAGCTTTCTTT
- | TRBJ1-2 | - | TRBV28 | CASSAVQGRYKGYTF | TGTGCCAGCAGTGCAGTACAGGGAAGGTATAAGGGCTACACCTTC
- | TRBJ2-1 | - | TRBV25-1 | CASSRTTGGSYNEQFF | TGTGCCAGCAGTCGAACGACAGGAGGCTCCTACAATGAGCAGTTCTTC
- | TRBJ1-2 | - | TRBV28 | CASSLRGDYTF | TGTGCCAGCAGTTTGCGGGGTGACTACACCTTC
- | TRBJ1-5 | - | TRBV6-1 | CASISYRADQPQHF | TGTGCCAGCATTTCCTACAGGGCGGATCAGCCCCAGCATTTT
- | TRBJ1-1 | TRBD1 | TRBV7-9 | CASSLGTGNTEAFF | TGTGCCAGCAGCTTGGGGACAGGGAACACTGAAGCTTTCTTT
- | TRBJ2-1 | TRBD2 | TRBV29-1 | CSVDSGRGYNEQFF | TGCAGCGTTGATAGCGGGAGGGGCTACAATGAGCAGTTCTTC
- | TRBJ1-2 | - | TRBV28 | CASTGQLYGYTF | TGTGCCAGCACAGGACAGCTCTATGGCTACACCTTC
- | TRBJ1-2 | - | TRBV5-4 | CASSLADRLNYGYTF | TGTGCCAGCAGCTTGGCTGACAGATTAAACTATGGCTACACCTTC
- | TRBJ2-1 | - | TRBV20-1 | CSARGGYEQFF | TGCAGTGCTAGAGGTGGCTATGAGCAGTTCTTC
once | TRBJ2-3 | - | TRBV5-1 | CASSLESRSTDTQYF | TGCGCCAGCAGCTTGGAGAGCAGGAGCACAGATACGCAGTATTTT
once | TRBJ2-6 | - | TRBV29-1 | CSARDSGANVLTF | TGCAGCGCGAGGGACTCTGGGGCCAACGTCCTGACTTTC
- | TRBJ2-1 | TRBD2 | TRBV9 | CASSVGLVEYNEQFF | TGTGCCAGCAGCGTTGGACTAGTGGAGTACAATGAGCAGTTCTTC
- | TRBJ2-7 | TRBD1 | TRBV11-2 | CASSPRTGISYEQYF | TGTGCCAGCAGCCCACGGACAGGAATCTCCTACGAGCAGTACTTC
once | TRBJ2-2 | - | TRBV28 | CASIRNTGELFF | TGTGCCAGCATCAGGAACACCGGGGAGCTGTTTTTT
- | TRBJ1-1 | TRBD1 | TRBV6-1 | CASSAIQGAEAFF | TGTGCCAGCAGTGCTATACAGGGGGCTGAAGCTTTCTTT
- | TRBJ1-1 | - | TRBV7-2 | CASSPIRGGKAFF | TGTGCCAGCAGCCCAATCAGAGGGGGTAAAGCTTTCTTT
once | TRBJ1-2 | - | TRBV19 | CASSIIGQRYGYTF | TGTGCCAGTAGTATAATTGGACAGAGGTATGGCTACACCTTC
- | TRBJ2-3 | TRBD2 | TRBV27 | CASSFPGGTQYF | TGTGCCAGCAGTTTCCCCGGGGGGACGCAGTATTTT
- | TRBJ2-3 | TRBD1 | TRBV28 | CASSPMGQGVWIRDTQYF | TGTGCCAGCAGTCCGATGGGACAGGGCGTTTGGATTAGAGATACGCAGTATTTT
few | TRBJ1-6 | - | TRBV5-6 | CASSLGGRVFNSPLHF | TGTGCCAGCAGCTTGGGAGGGAGGGTGTTTAATTCACCCCTCCACTTT
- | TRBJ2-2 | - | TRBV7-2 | CASSLTLQTGELFF | TGTGCCAGCAGCTTAACGTTGCAGACCGGGGAGCTGTTTTTT
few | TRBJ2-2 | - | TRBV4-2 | CASSQGPGRDTGELFF | TGTGCCAGCAGCCAAGGACCGGGAAGGGACACCGGGGAGCTGTTTTTT
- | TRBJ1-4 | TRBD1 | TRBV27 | CASSFSRQGRAEKLFF | TGTGCCAGCAGTTTCTCCAGACAGGGGAGGGCTGAAAAACTGTTTTTT
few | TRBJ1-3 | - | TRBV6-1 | CASSEIHRSGNTIYF | TGTGCCAGCAGTGAAATACACAGATCTGGAAACACCATATATTTT
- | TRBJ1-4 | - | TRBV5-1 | CASSLGGGATNEKLFF | TGCGCCAGCAGCTTGGGGGGAGGGGCAACTAATGAAAAACTGTTTTTT
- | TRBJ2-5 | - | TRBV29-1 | CSVEGRQAYQETQYF | TGCAGCGTTGAGGGTCGACAGGCATACCAAGAGACCCAGTACTTC
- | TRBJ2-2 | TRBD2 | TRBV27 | CASSLIGLATTGELFF | TGTGCCAGCAGTTTAATAGGACTAGCGACAACCGGGGAGCTGTTTTTT
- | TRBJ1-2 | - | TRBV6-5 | CASAGKGFYGYTF | TGTGCCAGCGCGGGGAAAGGGTTCTATGGCTACACCTTC
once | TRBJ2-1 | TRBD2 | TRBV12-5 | CASVGGTSGYNEQFF | TGTGCTAGTGTCGGTGGGACTAGCGGTTACAATGAGCAGTTCTTC
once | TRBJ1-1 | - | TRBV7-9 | CASSSLGVGEAFF | TGTGCCAGCAGCTCACTTGGTGTTGGTGAAGCTTTCTTT
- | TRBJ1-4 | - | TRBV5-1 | CASSLGGGEKLFF | TGCGCCAGCAGCTTGGGGGGGGGAGAAAAACTGTTTTTT
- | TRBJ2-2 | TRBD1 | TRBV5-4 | CASSPGQGGNTGELFF | TGTGCCAGCAGCCCGGGACAGGGGGGGAACACCGGGGAGCTGTTTTTT
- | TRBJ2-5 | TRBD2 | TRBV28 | CASSDSGRVEETQYF | TGTGCCAGCAGCGATAGCGGGAGGGTGGAAGAGACCCAGTACTTC
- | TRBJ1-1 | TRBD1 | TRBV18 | CASLVRGENTEAFF | TGTGCCAGCTTAGTCAGGGGGGAGAACACTGAAGCTTTCTTT
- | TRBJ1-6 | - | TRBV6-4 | CASSEEQYNSPLHF | TGTGCCAGCAGTGAGGAACAGTATAATTCACCCCTCCACTTT
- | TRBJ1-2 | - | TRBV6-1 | CASSISPRGGYGYTF | TGTGCCAGCTCTATCAGTCCTCGCGGTGGCTATGGCTACACCTTC
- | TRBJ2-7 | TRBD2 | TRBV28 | CASSPTASGSDEQYF | TGTGCCAGCAGCCCTACGGCCAGCGGGAGCGACGAGCAGTACTTC
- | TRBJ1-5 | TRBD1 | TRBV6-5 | CASSTTGSEKKPQHF | TGTGCCAGCAGTACGACAGGGTCGGAGAAAAAGCCCCAGCATTTT
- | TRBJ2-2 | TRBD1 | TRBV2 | CASSDSGGASTGELFF | TGTGCCAGCAGTGACTCAGGGGGCGCGTCCACCGGGGAGCTGTTTTTT
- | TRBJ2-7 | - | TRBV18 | CASSPGGTQQYF | TGTGCCAGCTCACCAGGGGGGACGCAGCAGTACTTC
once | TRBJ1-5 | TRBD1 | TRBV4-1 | CASSQGPLGQTNQPQHF | TGCGCCAGCAGCCAGGGACCACTGGGACAGACTAATCAGCCCCAGCATTTT
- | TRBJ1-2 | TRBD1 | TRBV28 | CASSFSRQGAKYGYTF | TGTGCCAGCAGTTTTTCCCGACAGGGGGCTAAGTATGGCTACACCTTC
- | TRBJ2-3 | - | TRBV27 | CASSLSQRLVDRTDTQYF | TGTGCCAGCAGTTTAAGTCAGCGACTAGTCGACCGCACAGATACGCAGTATTTT
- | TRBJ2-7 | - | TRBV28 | CASSQGPTYEQYF | TGTGCCAGCAGTCAGGGCCCCACCTACGAGCAGTACTTC
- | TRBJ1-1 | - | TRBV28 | CASTRQVLLTPEAFF | TGTGCCAGCACCAGACAGGTTCTTTTGACACCTGAAGCTTTCTTT
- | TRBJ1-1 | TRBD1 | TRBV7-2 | CACFSGGLNTEAFF | TGTGCCTGTTTTTCAGGGGGATTGAACACTGAAGCTTTCTTT
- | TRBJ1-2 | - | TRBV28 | CASGTRWNGYTF | TGTGCCAGCGGCACGAGGTGGAATGGCTACACCTTC
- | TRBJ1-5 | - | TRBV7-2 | CATPGFSNQPQHF | TGTGCCACCCCAGGGTTTAGCAATCAGCCCCAGCATTTT
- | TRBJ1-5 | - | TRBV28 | CAAMIRTASNQPQHF | TGTGCCGCCATGATCAGAACCGCTAGCAATCAGCCCCAGCATTTT